This TCR beta chain was retrieved from a study of blood T cell repertoires in COVID-19. Background on the study: COVID-19 samples from acute and convalescent phases originated in the United States, Italy and Spain. In each case, the material was cDNA or gDNA derived from T cells, B-cell-depleted T cells, or PBMCs.

This CDR3 has 13 amino acids. Germline V gives CDR1 MNHEY, CDR2 SVGAGI. Trimming removed 6 bases from V and 6 bases from J, with 14 bases in between. In the original workflow: Reference gene primer amplification in the assay estimated nucleated cell counts. The repertoire was sequenced with immunoSEQ multiplex PCR; TCRdb's copy has only in-frame clones and lacks some. V, J and clone size were drawn from that table, and D and trimming were deduced from the DNA. The sample comprises 85,000 to 90,000 clones, less than 95% of which are singletons, and 2% to 2.5% rests with the top ten. This chain uses TRBV6-5 with TRBJ1-1, with unresolved D. This TCR came from a human donor with active COVID-19. The donor label of this sample is uncertain. The material sequenced was peripheral blood. The chain's CDR3 is CASSNPARPEAFF. For the CDR3, the DNA is TGTGCCAGCAGCAATCCGGCGCGGCCTGAAGCTTTCTTT.